The T cell receptor (beta chain) under discussion was sequenced for a study of T cell changes during pregnancy in multiple sclerosis. Germline V gene sequence: CDR1 MGHRA, CDR2 YSYEKL. CDR3 length equals 15 residues. V shed 0 bases and J shed 5 bases, with 13 bases lying between them. Clones were read by immunoSEQ multiplex PCR, and TCRdb kept only the in-frame ones, dropping some. The sample contains 70,000 to 95,000 clones, 85% to 95% of which appear only once. There are a few counts of this clone. The receptor was derived from a female donor with multiple sclerosis, enrolled in a pregnancy study. The specimen was peripheral blood, collected in the second trimester of pregnancy. The J gene is TRBJ1-2, the V gene TRBV4-1; TRBD1 might be the D (5 bases). The DNA for the CDR3 is TGCGCCAGCAGCCAAGAGCCAGGGATTGGGTATGGCTACACCTTC. Protein product: CASSQEPGIGYGYTF.